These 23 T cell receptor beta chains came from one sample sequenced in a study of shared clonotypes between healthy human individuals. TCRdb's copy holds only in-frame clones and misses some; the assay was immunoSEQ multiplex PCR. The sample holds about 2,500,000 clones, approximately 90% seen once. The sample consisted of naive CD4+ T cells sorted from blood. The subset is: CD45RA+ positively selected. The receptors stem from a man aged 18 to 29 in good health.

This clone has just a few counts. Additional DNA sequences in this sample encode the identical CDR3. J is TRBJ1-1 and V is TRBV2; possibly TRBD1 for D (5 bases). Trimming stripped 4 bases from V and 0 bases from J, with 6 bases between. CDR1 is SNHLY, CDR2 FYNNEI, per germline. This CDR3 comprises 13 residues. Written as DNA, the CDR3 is TGTGCCAGCAGTGTGGGGCTGAACACTGAAGCTTTCTTT. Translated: CASSVGLNTEAFF.

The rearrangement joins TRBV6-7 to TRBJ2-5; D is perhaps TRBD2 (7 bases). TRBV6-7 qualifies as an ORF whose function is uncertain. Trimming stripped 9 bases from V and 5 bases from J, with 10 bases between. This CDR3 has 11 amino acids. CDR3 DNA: TGTGCCAGGGGAGGGGGGGAGACCCAGTACTTC. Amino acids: CARGGGETQYF.

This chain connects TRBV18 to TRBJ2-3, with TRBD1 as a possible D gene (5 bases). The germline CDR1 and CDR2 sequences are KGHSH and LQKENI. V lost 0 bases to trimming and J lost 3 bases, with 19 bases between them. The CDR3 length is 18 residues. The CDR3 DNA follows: TGTGCCAGCTCACCACCGGGGCAGGCAACCTTGAGGACAGATACGCAGTATTTT. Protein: CASSPPGQATLRTDTQYF.

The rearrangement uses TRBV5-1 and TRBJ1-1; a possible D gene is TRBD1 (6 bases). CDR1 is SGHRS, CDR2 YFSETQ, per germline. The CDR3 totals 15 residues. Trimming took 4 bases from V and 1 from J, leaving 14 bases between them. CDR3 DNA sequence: TGCGCCAGCAGCAGTTATTTGACAGGGAACACTGAAGCTTTCTTT. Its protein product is CASSSYLTGNTEAFF.

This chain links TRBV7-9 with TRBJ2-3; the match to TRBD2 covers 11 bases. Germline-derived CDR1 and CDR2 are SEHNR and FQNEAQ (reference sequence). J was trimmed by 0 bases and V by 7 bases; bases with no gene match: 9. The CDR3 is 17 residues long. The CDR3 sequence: CASTILAGDVSTDTQYF. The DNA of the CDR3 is TGTGCCAGCACTATACTAGCGGGAGATGTTAGCACAGATACGCAGTATTTT.

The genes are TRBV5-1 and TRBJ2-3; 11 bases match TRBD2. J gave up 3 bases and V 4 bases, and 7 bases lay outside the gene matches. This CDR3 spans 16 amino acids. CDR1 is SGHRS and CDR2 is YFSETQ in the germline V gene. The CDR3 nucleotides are TGCGCCAGCAGCCCCCCGGGACTAGCGGAGACAGATACGCAGTATTTT. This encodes CASSPPGLAETDTQYF. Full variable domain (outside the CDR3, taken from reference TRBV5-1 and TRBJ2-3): KAGVTQTPRYLIKTRGQQVTLSCSPISGHRSVSWYQQTPGQGLQFLFEYFSETQRNKGNFPGRFSGRQFSNSRSEMNVSTLELGDSALYLCASSPPGLAETDTQYFGPGTRLTVL.

The CDR3 sequence: CASSPLDRDNQPQHF. CDR3 coding DNA: TGTGCCAGCAGCCCCCTGGACAGGGACAATCAGCCCCAGCATTTT. The chain couples TRBV7-9 to TRBJ1-5; 8 bases are a match to TRBD1. Unmatched junction bases numbered 6, after V lost 5 bases and J lost 3 bases. CDR1 and CDR2 (germline): SEHNR, FQNEAQ (reference sequence). This CDR3 spans 15 amino acids. The full variable domain, its missing parts supplied by reference TRBV7-9 and TRBJ1-5, is DTGVSQNPRHKITKRGQNVTFRCDPISEHNRLYWYRQTLGQGPEFLTYFQNEAQLEKSRLLSDRFSAERPKGSFSTLEIQRTEQGDSAMYLCASSPLDRDNQPQHFGDGTRLSIL.

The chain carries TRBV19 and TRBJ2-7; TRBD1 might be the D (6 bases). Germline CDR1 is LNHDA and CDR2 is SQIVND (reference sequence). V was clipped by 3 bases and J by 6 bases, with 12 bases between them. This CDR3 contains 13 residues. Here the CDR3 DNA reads TGTGCCAGTAGTATGCTCACAGGGATCGAGCAGTACTTC. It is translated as CASSMLTGIEQYF. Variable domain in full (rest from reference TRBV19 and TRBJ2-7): DGGITQSPKYLFRKEGQNVTLSCEQNLNHDAMYWYRQDPGQGLRLIYYSQIVNDFQKGDIAEGYSVSREKKESFPLTVTSAQKNPTAFYLCASSMLTGIEQYFGPGTRLTVT.

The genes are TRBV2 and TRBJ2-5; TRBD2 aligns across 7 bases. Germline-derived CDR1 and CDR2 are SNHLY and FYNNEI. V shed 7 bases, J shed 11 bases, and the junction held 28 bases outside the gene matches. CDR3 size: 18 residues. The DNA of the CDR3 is TGTGCCAGCACCGAGGGAGTTTGGGAGGGACTTTCCTCGCGGGAGCAGTACTTC. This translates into CASTEGVWEGLSSREQYF. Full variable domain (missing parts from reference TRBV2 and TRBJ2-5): EPEVTQTPSHQVTQMGQEVILRCVPISNHLYFYWYRQILGQKVEFLVSFYNNEISEKSEIFDDQFSVERPDGSNFTLKIRSTKLEDSAMYFCASTEGVWEGLSSREQYFGPGTRLLVL.

As DNA, the CDR3 is TGTGCCAGCAGCATCCCCTCCGCGACAGGGGGCACCGGGGAGCTGTTTTTT. Protein: CASSIPSATGGTGELFF. The chain uses TRBV7-9 and TRBJ2-2; TRBD1 aligns across 9 bases. Trimming cost V 5 bases and J 4 bases; bases outside gene matches: 11. The CDR3 is 17 amino acids. Looked up from germline, CDR1 is SEHNR and CDR2 is FQNEAQ (reference sequence).

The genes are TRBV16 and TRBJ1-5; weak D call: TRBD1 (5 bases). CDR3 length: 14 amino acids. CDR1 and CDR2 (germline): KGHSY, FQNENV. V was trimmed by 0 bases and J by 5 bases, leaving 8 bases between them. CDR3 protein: CASSQSGRDQPQHF. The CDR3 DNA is TGTGCCAGCAGCCAATCGGGCAGGGATCAGCCCCAGCATTTT.

CDR3 residues: CASTAGSVETQYF. DNA for the CDR3: TGTGCCAGTACCGCGGGTTCTGTGGAGACCCAGTACTTC. The rearrangement joins TRBV19 to TRBJ2-5, with TRBD2 as a possible D gene (5 bases). CDR3 length: 13 amino acids. Germline-derived CDR1 and CDR2 are LNHDA and SQIVND (reference sequence). The V end was cut by 7 bases, the J end by 5 bases, with 14 bases between.

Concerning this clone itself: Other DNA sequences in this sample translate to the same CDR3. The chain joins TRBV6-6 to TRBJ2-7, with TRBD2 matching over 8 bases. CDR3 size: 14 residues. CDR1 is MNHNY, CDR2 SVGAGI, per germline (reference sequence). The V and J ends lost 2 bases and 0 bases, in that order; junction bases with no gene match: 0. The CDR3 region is CASSYTSGSYEQYF. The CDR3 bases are TGTGCCAGCAGTTACACTAGCGGCTCCTACGAGCAGTACTTC.

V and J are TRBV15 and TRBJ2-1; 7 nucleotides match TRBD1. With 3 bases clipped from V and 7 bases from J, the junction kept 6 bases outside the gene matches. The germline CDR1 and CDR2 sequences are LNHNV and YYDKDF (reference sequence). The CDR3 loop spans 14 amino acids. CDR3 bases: TGTGCCACCAGCAGCCGGACAGGTGTAAATGAGCAGTTCTTC. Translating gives CATSSRTGVNEQFF.

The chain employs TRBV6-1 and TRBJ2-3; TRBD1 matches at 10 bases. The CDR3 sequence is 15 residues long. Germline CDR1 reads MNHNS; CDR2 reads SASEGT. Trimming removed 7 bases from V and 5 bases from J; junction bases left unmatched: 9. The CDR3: CASMRGQGQIDTQYF. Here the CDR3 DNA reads TGTGCCAGCATGAGGGGACAGGGGCAGATAGATACGCAGTATTTT.

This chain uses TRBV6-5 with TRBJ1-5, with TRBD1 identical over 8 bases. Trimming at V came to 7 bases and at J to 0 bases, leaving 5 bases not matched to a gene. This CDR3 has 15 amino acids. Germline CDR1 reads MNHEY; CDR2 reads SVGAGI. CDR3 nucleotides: TGTGCCAGCAACACCGGGACAGGTAGCAATCAGCCCCAGCATTTT. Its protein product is CASNTGTGSNQPQHF.

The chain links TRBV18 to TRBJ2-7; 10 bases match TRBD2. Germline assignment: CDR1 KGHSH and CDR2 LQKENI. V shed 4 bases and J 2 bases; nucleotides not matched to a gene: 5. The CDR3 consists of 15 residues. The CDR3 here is CASSQRTSGAYEQYF. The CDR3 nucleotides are TGTGCCAGCTCACAGAGGACTAGCGGAGCCTACGAGCAGTACTTC.

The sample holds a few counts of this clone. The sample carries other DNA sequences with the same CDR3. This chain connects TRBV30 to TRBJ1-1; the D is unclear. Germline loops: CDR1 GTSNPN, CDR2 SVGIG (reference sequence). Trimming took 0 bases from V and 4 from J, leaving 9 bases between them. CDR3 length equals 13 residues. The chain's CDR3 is CAWSVEGGTEAFF. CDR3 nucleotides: TGTGCCTGGAGTGTAGAGGGTGGCACTGAAGCTTTCTTT.

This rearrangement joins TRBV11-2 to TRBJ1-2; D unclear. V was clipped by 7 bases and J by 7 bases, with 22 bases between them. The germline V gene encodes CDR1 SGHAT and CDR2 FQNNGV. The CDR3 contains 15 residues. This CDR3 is CASNSVQSLLGGYTF. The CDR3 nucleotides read TGTGCCAGCAACTCGGTTCAGTCTCTACTGGGTGGCTACACCTTC. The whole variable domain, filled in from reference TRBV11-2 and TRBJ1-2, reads EAGVAQSPRYKIIEKRQSVAFWCNPISGHATLYWYQQILGQGPKLLIQFQNNGVVDDSQLPKDRFSAERLKGVDSTLKIQPAKLEDSAVYLCASNSVQSLLGGYTFGSGTRLTVV.

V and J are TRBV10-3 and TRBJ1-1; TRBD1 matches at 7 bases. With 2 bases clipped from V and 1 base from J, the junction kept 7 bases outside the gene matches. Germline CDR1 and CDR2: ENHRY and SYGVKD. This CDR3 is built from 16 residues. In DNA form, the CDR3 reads TGTGCCATCAGTGAGGTGATGGGACAGACGAACACTGAAGCTTTCTTT. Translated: CAISEVMGQTNTEAFF.

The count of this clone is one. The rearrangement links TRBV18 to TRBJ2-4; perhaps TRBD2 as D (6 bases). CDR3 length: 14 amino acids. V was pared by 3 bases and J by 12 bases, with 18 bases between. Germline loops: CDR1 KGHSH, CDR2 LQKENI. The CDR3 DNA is TGTGCCAGCTCACCGGTACAGGAGGGGCCGGGTCAGTACTTC. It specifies CASSPVQEGPGQYF.

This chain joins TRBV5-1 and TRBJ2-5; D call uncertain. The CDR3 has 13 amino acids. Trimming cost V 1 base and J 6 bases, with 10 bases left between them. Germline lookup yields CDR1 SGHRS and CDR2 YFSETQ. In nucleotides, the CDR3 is TGCGCCAGCAGCTTGTTGGTAGAGAAGACCCAGTACTTC. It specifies CASSLLVEKTQYF.

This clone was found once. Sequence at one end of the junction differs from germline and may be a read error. Here the CDR3 reads CASSLAGTANYGYTF. CDR3 sequence (DNA): TGTGCCAGCAGCCTAGCCGGGACAGCTAACTATGGCTACACCTTC. The J gene is TRBJ1-2, the V gene TRBV7-2; 7 positions agree with TRBD1. In germline, CDR1 is SGHTA, CDR2 FQGNSA. The CDR3 runs 15 residues.